A single sample gave rise to the 9 T cell receptor beta chains below, sequenced in a study of T cell responses to AZD1222 COVID-19 vaccine. TCRdb keeps only in-frame clones here, not all; method: immunoSEQ multiplex PCR. This table holds under 200,000 clones, around 89% found once. Specimen: peripheral blood, collected 28 days after the second AZD1222 dose. The receptor source for this set is an adult who received the AZD1222 COVID-19 vaccine.

V and J are TRBV7-3 and TRBJ2-5; 7 bases align to TRBD2. From germline, CDR1 is SGHTA and CDR2 FQGTGA. The ends lost 6 bases at V and 5 bases at J; junction bases unmatched: 12. The CDR3 totals 15 residues. The DNA for the CDR3 is TGTGCCAGCAGTTCGGGGGGAGCTACCGGGGAGACCCAGTACTTC. Residues: CASSSGGATGETQYF.

The chain has TRBV19 and TRBJ1-5, with unresolved D. Trimming took off 6 bases at V and 1 base at J, with 13 bases between the two ends. This CDR3 is 15 amino acids long. Germline V lookup: CDR1 LNHDA, CDR2 SQIVND (reference sequence). This CDR3 reads CASSGPELSNQPQHF. CDR3 DNA: TGTGCCAGTAGCGGACCAGAATTAAGCAATCAGCCCCAGCATTTT.

The table lists this clone with a count of one. The chain couples TRBV6-6 to TRBJ2-3, with 7 positions matching TRBD1. The CDR3 has 14 amino acids. The V gene's germline CDR1 is MNHNY and CDR2 SVGAGI (reference sequence). After removal of 2 bases from V and 1 base from J, the junction contained 0 bases not matched to a gene. CDR3 nucleotides: TGTGCCAGCAGTTACGGACAGGGCACAGATACGCAGTATTTT. It specifies CASSYGQGTDTQYF.

This clone was seen once. This chain links TRBV6-2 or TRBV6-3 with TRBJ1-1; no firm D call. The CDR3 is 13 residues long. V gave up 6 bases and J gave up 7 bases, with 15 bases separating them. CDR1 is MNHEY, CDR2 SVGEGT, per germline. In DNA, the CDR3 is TGTGCCAGCAGCACACTCACGGTGTTTGAAGCTTTCTTT. This encodes CASSTLTVFEAFF.

The CDR3 loop reads CASSQTGGDSPLHF. The CDR3 DNA sequence: TGTGCCAGCAGCCAGACAGGGGGTGATTCACCCCTCCACTTT. The rearrangement uses TRBV3-1 (or the pseudogene TRBV3-2) and TRBJ1-6; 9 positions agree with TRBD1. Germline assignment: CDR1 LGHDT and CDR2 YNNKEL (reference sequence). The CDR3 runs to 14 residues. V was pared by 3 bases and J by 8 bases, with 2 bases of the junction left unmatched.

CDR3 sequence (DNA): TGTGCCACCAGTGGTTGGGGATACAATGAGCAGTTCTTC. Translating it yields CATSGWGYNEQFF. The V gene is TRBV24-1, the J gene TRBJ2-1; D gene unclear. Germline lookup yields CDR1 KGHDR and CDR2 SFDVKD. The CDR3 spans 13 residues. The V and J ends lost 5 bases and 4 bases respectively, with 8 bases between them.

This chain joins TRBV28 and TRBJ2-1; perhaps TRBD2 as D (5 bases). The V end was cut by 3 bases, the J end by 16 bases, with 19 bases between. Germline loops: CDR1 MDHEN, CDR2 SYDVKM. The CDR3 has 13 amino acids. The CDR3 nucleotides are TGTGCCAGCAGTTTTGTAAAGGTAACGGGATTATTCTTC. Residues: CASSFVKVTGLFF.

V and J are TRBV6-2 or TRBV6-3 and TRBJ2-1; 12 bases match TRBD2. The CDR3 contains 14 residues. The germline V gene encodes CDR1 MNHEY and CDR2 SVGEGT. V was pared by 4 bases and J by 6 bases, with 1 base of the junction left unmatched. CDR3 DNA: TGTGCCAGCAGTTGGACTAGCGGGATCAATGAGCAGTTCTTC. Protein: CASSWTSGINEQFF.

This chain joins TRBV30 and TRBJ2-3; 11 bases fit TRBD2. Germline assignment: CDR1 GTSNPN and CDR2 SVGIG (reference sequence). The V segment lost 3 bases and the J segment 3 bases; nucleotides outside the gene matches: 5. The CDR3 consists of 15 residues. This CDR3 is CAWSATSGRTDTQYF. In DNA, the CDR3 is TGTGCCTGGAGCGCCACTAGCGGGAGAACAGATACGCAGTATTTT.